Presented here are 26 T cell receptor beta chains from one specimen sequenced in a study of patients and donors after allogeneic stem cell transplantation. Each CDR3 protein is one row after TCRdb ran MiXCR on the RT-PCR reads. The table includes about 960,000 distinct CDR3 sequences, about a sixth detected once. Source material: blood, either unsorted or a sorted T cell fraction (not recorded which). Receptors originate from a human donor who was either an allogeneic HSCT recipient or a stem cell or donor lymphocyte infusion donor (not recorded which). It is not recorded whose cells these are; they may come from a transplant donor.

This clonotype came up a few times. The chain combines TRBV4-2 with TRBJ2-3; 7 bases match TRBD2. The germline CDR1 and CDR2 sequences are LGHNA and YNFKEQ. The CDR3 is 14 amino acids. The V gene end was trimmed by 0 bases and the J gene end by 6 bases; junction bases not matched to a gene: 3. The CDR3 sequence: CASSQEAGWDTQYF. CDR3 nucleotides: TGTGCCAGCAGCCAAGAAGCGGGATGGGATACGCAGTATTTT.

This chain uses TRBV19 with TRBJ2-5; 16 bases are a match to TRBD2. The CDR3 covers 14 residues. CDR1 and CDR2 from the germline V gene are LNHDA and SQIVND (reference sequence). The trim removed 5 bases at V and 7 bases at J, leaving 1 base unmatched. This CDR3 reads CASSGTSGRGTQYF. CDR3 nucleotides: TGTGCCAGTAGTGGGACTAGCGGGAGGGGGACCCAGTACTTC.

This clonotype has only a few counts. The chain couples TRBV10-3 to TRBJ2-7; tentatively, D is TRBD1 or TRBD2 (5 bases each). Germline-derived CDR1 and CDR2 are ENHRY and SYGVKD. Trimming left V 8 bases short and J 6 bases short, with 14 bases between. The CDR3 runs to 12 residues. In DNA form, the CDR3 reads TGTGCCATCGCAAGGGGAGAGTCCGAGCAGTACTTC. Residues: CAIARGESEQYF.

This chain joins TRBV18 and TRBJ2-1; D may be TRBD2 (7 bases). Germline lookup yields CDR1 KGHSH and CDR2 LQKENI. The CDR3 covers 16 residues. Deletions cut 1 base from V and 2 bases from J, with 12 bases between. The CDR3 loop reads CASSPRMGGPYNEQFF. DNA of the CDR3: TGTGCCAGCTCACCACGGATGGGGGGGCCCTACAATGAGCAGTTCTTC.

The chain recombines TRBV7-3 with TRBJ2-1, with 12 nucleotides matching TRBD2. Germline assignment: CDR1 SGHTA and CDR2 FQGTGA. This CDR3 has 16 residues. The ends lost 4 bases at V and 7 bases at J; junction bases unmatched: 8. CDR3 in amino acids: CASSSLTSGGRNEQFF. DNA of the CDR3: TGTGCCAGCAGCTCCCTAACTAGCGGGGGGCGAAATGAGCAGTTCTTC. Supplemented by reference TRBV7-3 and TRBJ2-1, the full variable domain reads GAGVSQTPSNKVTEKGKYVELRCDPISGHTALYWYRQSLGQGPEFLIYFQGTGAADDSGLPNDRFFAVRPEGSVSTLKIQRTERGDSAVYLCASSSLTSGGRNEQFFGPGTRLTVL.

The chain joins TRBV5-5 to TRBJ1-2; D possibly corresponds to TRBD1 (6 bases). Germline-derived CDR1 and CDR2 are SGHKS and YYEKEE (reference sequence). V lost 4 bases, J lost 10 bases, and 23 bases lay in between. The CDR3 sequence is 15 residues long. CDR3 sequence reads: CASSRGRGRPRIYTF. The CDR3 DNA reads TGTGCCAGCAGCAGGGGCAGGGGCCGCCCGAGAATCTACACCTTC.

There are a few counts of this clonotype. The genes are TRBV27 and TRBJ1-1; D call uncertain. This CDR3 contains 13 residues. The ends were cut back, 5 bases at V and 4 bases at J, with 11 bases in the middle. Germline V gene data show CDR1 as MNHEY and CDR2 as SMNVEV (reference sequence). This CDR3 is CASSQNFGTEAFF. The CDR3 bases are TGTGCCAGCAGTCAAAACTTCGGCACTGAAGCTTTCTTT.

The chain carries TRBV12-3 or TRBV12-4 and TRBJ2-7; the D call may be TRBD1 or TRBD2 (5 bases each). Trimming stripped 4 bases from V and 11 bases from J, with 12 bases between. The CDR3 contains 11 residues. Here the CDR3 DNA reads TGTGCCAGCAGTTGGGGCGGAGGCAAGTACTTC. This translates into CASSWGGGKYF.

In this sample, this clonotype turned up many times. J is TRBJ1-2 and V is TRBV13; TRBD1 aligns across 10 bases. V was clipped by 5 bases and J by 5 bases; unmatched bases: 8. The CDR3 contains 15 residues. In germline, CDR1 is PRHDT, CDR2 FYEKMQ (reference sequence). CDR3 bases: TGTGCCAGCAGCCTCGGGACAGGGGAGTATTATGGCTACACCTTC. Its translation: CASSLGTGEYYGYTF.

V and J are TRBV29-1 and TRBJ2-7; no definite D call. Germline V gene sequence: CDR1 SQVTM, CDR2 ANQGSEA. The CDR3 contains 14 residues. V lost 2 bases to trimming and J lost 0 bases, with 11 bases between them. In DNA form, the CDR3 reads TGCAGCGTTGAAACGTCGTCTAACTCCTACGAGCAGTACTTC. This encodes CSVETSSNSYEQYF.

V is TRBV5-1 and J is TRBJ2-7; TRBD1 matches at 7 bases. Germline loops: CDR1 SGHRS, CDR2 YFSETQ. Trimming at V came to 4 bases and at J to 3 bases, leaving 13 bases not matched to a gene. CDR3 length: 16 amino acids. CDR3 coding DNA: TGCGCCAGCAGCCCCCGGGTCTGGGGACAGCTCTACGAGCAGTACTTC. Its protein product is CASSPRVWGQLYEQYF.

This clonotype was picked up a small number of times. Here the CDR3 reads CASRTPARLDEQFF. In DNA, the CDR3 is TGTGCCAGCAGAACCCCCGCGAGACTAGATGAGCAGTTCTTC. The chain joins TRBV12-3 or TRBV12-4 to TRBJ2-1; a possible D gene is TRBD2 (6 bases). Trimming pared 6 bases from V and 8 bases from J, leaving 17 bases between. The CDR3 length is 14 residues.

This rearrangement joins TRBV20-1 to TRBJ1-1; D is ambiguous. V shed 3 bases and J shed 0 bases, with 11 bases lying between them. CDR1 and CDR2 (germline): DFQATT, SNEGSKA (reference sequence). The CDR3 loop spans 14 amino acids. CDR3 bases: TGCAGTGCTAGTACTGGCCTCATGAACACTGAAGCTTTCTTT. Translating gives CSASTGLMNTEAFF.

The sample holds a few counts of this clonotype. The gene calls are TRBV20-1 and TRBJ1-2; D gene unclear. Germline CDR1 is DFQATT and CDR2 is SNEGSKA (reference sequence). V shed 4 bases and J shed 4 bases, with 19 bases lying between them. The CDR3 totals 15 residues. This chain's CDR3 is CSATPEPEGGYGYTF. DNA of the CDR3: TGCAGTGCTACCCCCGAGCCTGAGGGAGGCTATGGCTACACCTTC.

The chain recombines TRBV10-3 with TRBJ2-4, with 8 nucleotides matching TRBD2. Germline V CDR1 and CDR2: ENHRY, SYGVKD. The CDR3 runs 14 residues. V lost 2 bases, J lost 8 bases, and 5 bases stayed unmatched. The CDR3 DNA reads TGTGCCATCAGTGAGATCCGGGGGGGAGACATTCAGTACTTC. As protein: CAISEIRGGDIQYF.

This clonotype appeared a few times. The chain employs TRBV12-3 or TRBV12-4 and TRBJ2-1; TRBD2 is a possible D gene (6 bases). V was pared by 1 base and J by 3 bases, with 25 bases between. This CDR3 is built from 20 residues. The CDR3 sequence: CASSLDTWRESSKYYNEQFF. The DNA of the CDR3 is TGTGCCAGCAGTTTAGATACGTGGCGGGAATCCTCAAAGTACTACAATGAGCAGTTCTTC.

The rearrangement links TRBV4-1 to TRBJ2-7; D is unclear. Trimming removed 1 base at V and 5 bases at J, with 12 bases between. The CDR3 has 14 residues. Germline V gives CDR1 MGHRA, CDR2 YSYEKL. The CDR3 loop reads CASSQVRSVDEQYF. The CDR3 DNA reads as TGCGCCAGCAGCCAAGTACGATCGGTTGACGAGCAGTACTTC.

V usage is TRBV2 and J usage is TRBJ2-6, with D perhaps TRBD1 or TRBD2 (5 bases each). The V end lost 8 bases, the J end lost 2 bases, and 7 bases lay between the germline ends. This CDR3 region has 13 residues. Germline V lookup: CDR1 SNHLY, CDR2 FYNNEI. In nucleotides, the CDR3 is TGTGCCAGCGGGGGTGCTGGGGCCAACGTCCTGACTTTC. It codes for CASGGAGANVLTF.

This clonotype was detected a few times. The CDR3 DNA sequence: TGTGCCAGTGCGACCGAATATAATTCACCCCTCCACTTT. This gives the protein CASATEYNSPLHF. This chain joins TRBV12-3 or TRBV12-4 and TRBJ1-6; D unresolved. Trimming took 9 bases from V and 4 from J, leaving 10 bases between them. The CDR3 length is 13 residues.

The table lists this clonotype with a few counts. The V gene is TRBV6-2 or TRBV6-3, the J gene TRBJ2-4; no definite D call. The CDR3 totals 15 residues. From germline, CDR1 is MNHEY and CDR2 SVGEGT. The V end lost 0 bases, the J end lost 0 bases, and 6 bases lay between the germline ends. As DNA, the CDR3 is TGTGCCAGCAGTTACTCGTTGGAAGCCAAAAACATTCAGTACTTC. Translated: CASSYSLEAKNIQYF.

This clonotype was detected once. The V gene is TRBV5-1, the J gene TRBJ2-3; 7 bases map to TRBD2. After removal of 7 bases from V and 2 bases from J, the junction contained 7 bases not matched to a gene. The CDR3 sequence is 14 residues long. Per the germline V gene, CDR1 is SGHRS and CDR2 is YFSETQ. CDR3 loop: CASSGEGSTDTQYF. CDR3 sequence (DNA): TGCGCCAGCTCCGGGGAGGGCTCCACAGATACGCAGTATTTT.

This clonotype was recorded once. The chain employs TRBV5-4 and TRBJ2-1; TRBD2 is a possible D gene (6 bases). The V and J ends lost 5 bases and 8 bases respectively, with 11 bases between them. Germline V CDR1 and CDR2: SGHNT, YYREEE (reference sequence). There are 12 residues in the CDR3. CDR3 nucleotides: TGTGCCAGCAGGGAGGGAGTGGATGAGCAGTTCTTC. Its translation is CASREGVDEQFF.

The chain employs TRBV19 and TRBJ2-1, with 7 bases aligning to TRBD2. The germline V gene encodes CDR1 LNHDA and CDR2 SQIVND (reference sequence). V was clipped by 6 bases and J by 0 bases; unmatched bases: 11. This CDR3 has 17 residues. In DNA, the CDR3 is TGTGCCAGTAGGGGGTCTAGCGGAAGGAGCTCCTACAATGAGCAGTTCTTC. Protein product: CASRGSSGRSSYNEQFF.

This clonotype was observed a single time. The chain combines TRBV3-1 with TRBJ2-7, with D possibly TRBD1 on 6 matching bases. The CDR3 runs 14 residues. Per germline, CDR1 LGHDT and CDR2 YNNKEL (reference sequence). V dropped 0 bases and J dropped 6 bases, with 12 bases sitting between them. The CDR3 bases are TGTGCCAGCAGCCAAGATAGTATAGGGGGCGAGCAGTACTTC. Amino acid sequence: CASSQDSIGGEQYF.

The J gene is TRBJ1-5, the V gene TRBV15, with 9 bases lining up with TRBD1. The germline V gene has CDR1 LNHNV and CDR2 YYDKDF (reference sequence). This CDR3 region has 16 residues. The J segment lost 6 bases and the V segment lost 2 bases, leaving 8 bases of the junction unmatched. CDR3 residues: CATSRQGTGWGQPQHF. CDR3 in DNA: TGTGCCACCAGCAGACAAGGGACAGGGTGGGGTCAGCCCCAGCATTTT.

In its sample, this clonotype was seen a few times. The chain carries TRBV27 and TRBJ2-7; 10 nucleotides agree with TRBD1. V lost 4 bases and J lost 3; bases outside the gene matches: 9. The CDR3 spans 16 residues. Germline CDR1 and CDR2: MNHEY and SMNVEV (reference sequence). The chain's CDR3 is CASSSPWDRGGYEQYF. The DNA for the CDR3 is TGTGCCAGCAGTTCCCCTTGGGACAGGGGTGGCTACGAGCAGTACTTC.